This T cell receptor (beta chain) was identified in a study of response to subunit inactivated influenza vaccine. This CDR3 is 15 amino acids long. V gave up 10 bases and J gave up 0 bases; unmatched junction bases: 5. Per germline, CDR1 SNHLY and CDR2 FYNNEI. TCRdb redid the calling of the RT-PCR reads with MiXCR, one entry per CDR3 protein. The sample holds 860,000 or so distinct CDR3 sequences, around 20% seen once. The sequencing used PBMCs from blood, collected more than 4 days after vaccination. This clonotype was sampled from a man aged 50-59 years who received an inactivated influenza vaccine. The chain couples TRBV2 to TRBJ2-2; the match to TRBD2 covers 10 bases. The DNA for the CDR3 is TGTGCCACCGTAGGGACTAGCGCGAACACCGGGGAGCTGTTTTTT. It codes for CATVGTSANTGELFF. The full variable domain, its missing parts supplied by reference TRBV2 and TRBJ2-2, is EPEVTQTPSHQVTQMGQEVILRCVPISNHLYFYWYRQILGQKVEFLVSFYNNEISEKSEIFDDQFSVERPDGSNFTLKIRSTKLEDSAMYFCATVGTSANTGELFFGEGSRLTVL.